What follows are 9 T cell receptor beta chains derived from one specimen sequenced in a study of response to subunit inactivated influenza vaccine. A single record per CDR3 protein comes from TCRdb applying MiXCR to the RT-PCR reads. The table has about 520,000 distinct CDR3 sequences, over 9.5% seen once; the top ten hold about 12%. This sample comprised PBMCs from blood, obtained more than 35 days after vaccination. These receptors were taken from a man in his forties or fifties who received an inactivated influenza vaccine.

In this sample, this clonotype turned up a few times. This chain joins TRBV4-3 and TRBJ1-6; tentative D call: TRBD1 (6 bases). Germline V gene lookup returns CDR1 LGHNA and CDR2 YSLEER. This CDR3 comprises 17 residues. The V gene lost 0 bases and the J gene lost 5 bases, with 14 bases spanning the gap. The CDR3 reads CASSQELDRLNNSPLHF. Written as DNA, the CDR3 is TGCGCCAGCAGCCAAGAGTTAGACAGGTTGAATAATTCACCCCTCCACTTT.

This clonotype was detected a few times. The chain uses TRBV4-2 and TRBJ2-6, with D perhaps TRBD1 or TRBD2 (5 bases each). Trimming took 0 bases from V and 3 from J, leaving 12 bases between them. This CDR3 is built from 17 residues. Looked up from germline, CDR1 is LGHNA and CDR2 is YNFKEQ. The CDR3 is CASSQDMRGDGANVLTF. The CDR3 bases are TGTGCCAGCAGCCAAGACATGAGAGGGGATGGGGCCAACGTCCTGACTTTC.

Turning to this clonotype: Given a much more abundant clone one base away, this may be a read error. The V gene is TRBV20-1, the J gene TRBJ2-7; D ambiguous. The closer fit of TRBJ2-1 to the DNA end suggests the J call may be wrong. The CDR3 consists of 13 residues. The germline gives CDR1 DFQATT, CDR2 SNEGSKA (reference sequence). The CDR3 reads CSARDFKTYEQFF. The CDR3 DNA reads TGCAGTGCTAGAGACTTCAAAACCTACGAGCAGTTCTTC.

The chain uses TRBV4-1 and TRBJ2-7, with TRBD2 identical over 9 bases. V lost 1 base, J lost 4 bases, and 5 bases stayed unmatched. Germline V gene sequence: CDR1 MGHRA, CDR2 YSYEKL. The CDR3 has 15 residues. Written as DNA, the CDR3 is TGCGCCAGCAGCCAAGTGTCTAGCGGGGTTTACGAGCAGTACTTC. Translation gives CASSQVSSGVYEQYF.

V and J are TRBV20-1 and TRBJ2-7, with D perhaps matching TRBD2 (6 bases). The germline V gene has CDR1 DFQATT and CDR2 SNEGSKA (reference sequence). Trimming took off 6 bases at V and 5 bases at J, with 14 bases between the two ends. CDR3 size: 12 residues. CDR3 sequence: CSAYRDSNEQYF. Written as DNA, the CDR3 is TGCAGTGCATACCGGGACTCGAACGAGCAGTACTTC.

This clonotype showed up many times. CDR3 DNA sequence: TGCGCCAGCAGCCAAGAGTACAGGGCCGAGCAGTACTTC. Translation: CASSQEYRAEQYF. The chain carries TRBV4-3 and TRBJ2-7; TRBD1 might be the D (6 bases). The CDR3 contains 13 residues. Looked up from germline, CDR1 is LGHNA and CDR2 is YSLEER. Trimming took 0 bases from V and 6 from J, leaving 9 bases between them.

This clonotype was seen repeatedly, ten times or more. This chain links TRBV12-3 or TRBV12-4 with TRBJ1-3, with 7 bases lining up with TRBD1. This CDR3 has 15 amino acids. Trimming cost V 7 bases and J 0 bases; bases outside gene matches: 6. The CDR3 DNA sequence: TGTGCCAGCACCACCCGGGACAGCTCTGGAAACACCATATATTTT. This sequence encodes CASTTRDSSGNTIYF.

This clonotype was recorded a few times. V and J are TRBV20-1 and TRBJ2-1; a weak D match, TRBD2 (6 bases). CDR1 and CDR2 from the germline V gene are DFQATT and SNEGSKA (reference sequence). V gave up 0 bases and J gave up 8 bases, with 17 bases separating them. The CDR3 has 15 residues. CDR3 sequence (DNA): TGCAGTGCTAGAGACGGCTTTGAGCGGGTGTATGAGCAGTTCTTC. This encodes CSARDGFERVYEQFF.

CDR3 coding DNA: TGTGCCAGCTCGCCGTACGGCCAGATCTACGAGCAGTACTTC. The encoded protein is CASSPYGQIYEQYF. The chain recombines TRBV18 with TRBJ2-7; no reliable D call. The length of the CDR3 is 14 residues. Germline assignment: CDR1 KGHSH and CDR2 LQKENI. The V gene lost 6 bases and the J gene lost 3 bases, with 15 bases spanning the gap.